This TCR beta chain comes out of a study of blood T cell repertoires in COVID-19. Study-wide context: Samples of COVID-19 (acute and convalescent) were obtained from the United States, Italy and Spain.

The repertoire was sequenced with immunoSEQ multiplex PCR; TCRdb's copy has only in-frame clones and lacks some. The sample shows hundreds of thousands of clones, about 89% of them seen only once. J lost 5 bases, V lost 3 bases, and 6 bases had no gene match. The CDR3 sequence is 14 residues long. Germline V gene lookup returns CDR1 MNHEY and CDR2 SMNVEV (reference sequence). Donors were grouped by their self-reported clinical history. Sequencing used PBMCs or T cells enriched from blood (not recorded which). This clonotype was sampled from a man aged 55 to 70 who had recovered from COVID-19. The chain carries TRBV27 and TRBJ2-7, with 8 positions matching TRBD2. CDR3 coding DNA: TGTGCCAGCAGTTTTGTGATCGGGGGGGACGAGCAGTACTTC. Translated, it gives CASSFVIGGDEQYF.